A single sample is the source of the 21 T cell receptor beta chains below, sequenced in a study of PD-1 blockade in mismatch repair-deficient tumors. Sequencing was performed with immunoSEQ multiplex PCR; in TCRdb, only in-frame clones are kept and a portion is missing. Altogether about 84,000 clones are present, approximately 84% being singletons, with the ten largest covering under 3%. The starting material was peripheral blood, obtained 12 weeks after starting pembrolizumab. All receptors derive from an adult with mismatch repair-deficient cancer.

V and J are TRBV23-1 and TRBJ2-7; D not resolved. TRBV23-1 is reported as an ORF; its role is uncertain. Trimming left V 1 base short and J 5 bases short, with 9 bases between. The CDR3 runs to 13 residues. The CDR3 DNA is TGCGCCAGCAGTCAATTAGAGTTCCACGAGCAGTACTTC. As protein: CASSQLEFHEQYF.

In DNA, the CDR3 is TGCGCCAGCAGCTTATACACGACAGGGGACACCGGGGAGCTGTTTTTT. Translating gives CASSLYTTGDTGELFF. V and J are TRBV5-1 and TRBJ2-2; TRBD1 aligns across 8 bases. Germline V gene data show CDR1 as SGHRS and CDR2 as YFSETQ. There are 16 residues in the CDR3. V was clipped by 2 bases and J by 3 bases; unmatched bases: 6.

This sequence joins TRBV11-2 and TRBJ2-1, with a possible D match to TRBD2 (7 bases). The ends were cut back, 3 bases at V and 6 bases at J, with 15 bases in the middle. This CDR3 has 15 amino acids. The germline gives CDR1 SGHAT, CDR2 FQNNGV. The CDR3 here is CASSLGRGVFNEQFF. CDR3 bases: TGTGCCAGCAGCTTGGGGAGGGGGGTTTTCAATGAGCAGTTCTTC.

The chain combines TRBV28 with TRBJ2-1, with 11 nucleotides matching TRBD1. The CDR3 loop spans 15 amino acids. With V trimmed by 6 bases and J by 10 bases, 11 bases remained unmatched. CDR1 is MDHEN, CDR2 SYDVKM, per germline. The DNA of the CDR3 is TGTGCCAGCAGCCGATTTGGACAGGGGGCATGGGAGCAGTTCTTC. Its translation: CASSRFGQGAWEQFF.

V is TRBV7-8 and J is TRBJ1-3; D gene uncertain. The CDR3 sequence is 14 residues long. The germline CDR1 and CDR2 sequences are SGHVS and FQNEAQ. V lost 2 bases and J lost 1, with 6 bases in between. CDR3 DNA sequence: TGTGCCAGCAGCTTAATGGGTTCTGGAAACACCATATATTTT. Its protein product is CASSLMGSGNTIYF. Supplemented by reference TRBV7-8 and TRBJ1-3, the full variable domain reads GAGVSQSPRYKVAKRGQDVALRCDPISGHVSLFWYQQALGQGPEFLTYFQNEAQLDKSGLPSDRFFAERPEGSVSTLKIQRTQQEDSAVYLCASSLMGSGNTIYFGEGSWLTVV.

V is TRBV7-9 and J is TRBJ2-5, with a possible D match to TRBD2 (6 bases). The germline gives CDR1 SEHNR, CDR2 FQNEAQ (reference sequence). Trimming took off 2 bases at V and 3 bases at J, with 13 bases between the two ends. The CDR3 runs 15 residues. CDR3 in DNA: TGTGCCAGCAGCTTAATGGGAGGCGAAAAAGAGACCCAGTACTTC. Its translation is CASSLMGGEKETQYF. The full variable domain, its missing parts supplied by reference TRBV7-9 and TRBJ2-5, is DTGVSQNPRHKITKRGQNVTFRCDPISEHNRLYWYRQTLGQGPEFLTYFQNEAQLEKSRLLSDRFSAERPKGSFSTLEIQRTEQGDSAMYLCASSLMGGEKETQYFGPGTRLLVL.

This sequence joins TRBV6-5 and TRBJ2-1, with TRBD2 matching 8 bases. Germline CDR1 reads MNHEY; CDR2 reads SVGAGI. This CDR3 is 15 amino acids long. Trimming at V came to 6 bases and at J to 2 bases, leaving 6 bases not matched to a gene. The CDR3 spells CASRLTSVAYNEQFF. In DNA, the CDR3 is TGTGCCAGCAGATTGACTAGCGTTGCCTACAATGAGCAGTTCTTC.

This chain connects TRBV7-2 to TRBJ2-1; unclear D gene. Germline CDR1 reads SGHTA; CDR2 reads FQGNSA. Trimming removed 2 bases at V and 7 bases at J, with 3 bases between. The CDR3 is 11 residues long. The DNA for the CDR3 is TGTGCCAGCAGCTTAATGAATGAGCAGTTCTTC. Protein: CASSLMNEQFF.

This clone was seen a single time. The chain uses TRBV2 and TRBJ2-3, with D possibly TRBD2 on 7 matching bases. V gave up 7 bases and J gave up 0 bases, with 20 bases separating them. The CDR3 covers 17 residues. Germline values: CDR1 SNHLY, CDR2 FYNNEI. The CDR3 is CASKPRGGATSTDTQYF. Here the CDR3 DNA reads TGTGCCAGCAAACCACGAGGGGGGGCAACAAGCACAGATACGCAGTATTTT. Together with reference TRBV2 and TRBJ2-3, the CDR3 gives the full variable domain: EPEVTQTPSHQVTQMGQEVILRCVPISNHLYFYWYRQILGQKVEFLVSFYNNEISEKSEIFDDQFSVERPDGSNFTLKIRSTKLEDSAMYFCASKPRGGATSTDTQYFGPGTRLTVL.

This clone was observed a single time. The genes are TRBV5-4 and TRBJ2-7; the match to TRBD2 covers 10 bases. CDR3 length: 15 residues. In germline, CDR1 is SGHNT, CDR2 YYREEE (reference sequence). The V segment lost 4 bases and the J segment 6 bases; nucleotides outside the gene matches: 10. The DNA of the CDR3 is TGTGCCAGCAGCCCGGAGGACAGCGGGAGGGGCGAGCAGTACTTC. Translation: CASSPEDSGRGEQYF. The full variable domain, completed using reference TRBV5-4 and TRBJ2-7, is ETGVTQSPTHLIKTRGQQVTLRCSSQSGHNTVSWYQQALGQGPQFIFQYYREEENGRGNFPPRFSGLQFPNYSSELNVNALELDDSALYLCASSPEDSGRGEQYFGPGTRLTVT.

This clone turned up a few times. The chain combines TRBV18 with TRBJ1-2; D not certain. The V end lost 0 bases, the J end lost 5 bases, and 7 bases lay between the germline ends. Germline CDR1 and CDR2: KGHSH and LQKENI. CDR3 length: 13 residues. CDR3: CASSPPGKYGYTF. CDR3 DNA sequence: TGTGCCAGCTCACCACCGGGGAAATATGGCTACACCTTC.

The chain recombines TRBV7-9 with TRBJ1-3; TRBD1 is a possible D gene (5 bases). This CDR3 has 14 amino acids. The V and J ends lost 7 bases and 0 bases respectively, with 10 bases between them. Germline CDR1 is SEHNR and CDR2 is FQNEAQ (reference sequence). The CDR3 sequence: CASNIGASGNTIYF. In DNA form, the CDR3 reads TGTGCCAGCAACATAGGGGCCTCTGGAAACACCATATATTTT.

This CDR3 reads CASSIGGSDFFSNQPQHF. In DNA form, the CDR3 reads TGTGCCAGTAGTATCGGGGGGAGTGACTTCTTTAGCAATCAGCCCCAGCATTTT. The rearrangement links TRBV19 to TRBJ1-5; D might be TRBD1 (5 bases). The CDR3 sequence is 18 residues long. Germline CDR1 LNHDA, CDR2 SQIVND (reference sequence). V was cut by 3 bases and J by 0 bases, with 18 bases left in between.

The V gene is TRBV7-9, the J gene TRBJ1-4; D might be TRBD1 (5 bases). V was trimmed by 5 bases and J by 0 bases, leaving 22 bases between them. This CDR3 has 19 residues. The germline gives CDR1 SEHNR, CDR2 FQNEAQ (reference sequence). The CDR3 DNA reads as TGTGCCAGCAGCCCCGAAATGGAACAGGCTGTTGCAACTAATGAAAAACTGTTTTTT. Translating gives CASSPEMEQAVATNEKLFF. Full variable domain (remainder filled in from reference TRBV7-9 and TRBJ1-4): DTGVSQNPRHKITKRGQNVTFRCDPISEHNRLYWYRQTLGQGPEFLTYFQNEAQLEKSRLLSDRFSAERPKGSFSTLEIQRTEQGDSAMYLCASSPEMEQAVATNEKLFFGSGTQLSVL.

This chain connects TRBV7-9 to TRBJ1-4; 9 bases line up with TRBD1. From germline, CDR1 is SEHNR and CDR2 FQNEAQ (reference sequence). V trimming: 5 bases; J trimming: 4 bases; junction bases outside the gene matches: 5. This CDR3 contains 15 residues. CDR3 in amino acids: CASSDTDRGNEKLFF. CDR3 bases: TGTGCCAGCAGCGATACGGACAGGGGTAATGAAAAACTGTTTTTT.

J is TRBJ2-3 and V is TRBV18; D uncertain. The V end was cut by 0 bases, the J end by 0 bases, with 10 bases between. CDR3 length: 16 amino acids. Germline V gene data show CDR1 as KGHSH and CDR2 as LQKENI. The CDR3 sequence: CASSPPSGSSTDTQYF. The CDR3 coding sequence is TGTGCCAGCTCACCACCCTCAGGATCTAGCACAGATACGCAGTATTTT.

This chain uses TRBV6-5 with TRBJ2-5, with 7 bases lining up with TRBD2. The V segment lost 6 bases and the J segment 3 bases; nucleotides outside the gene matches: 4. The CDR3 has 13 amino acids. Germline assignment: CDR1 MNHEY and CDR2 SVGAGI. The CDR3 sequence: CASRDGGEETQYF. For the CDR3, the DNA is TGTGCCAGCAGGGATGGGGGGGAAGAGACCCAGTACTTC.

This chain joins TRBV6-6 and TRBJ1-5, with a weak D call TRBD1 (5 bases). Trimming stripped 0 bases from V and 7 bases from J, with 10 bases between. Germline loops: CDR1 MNHNY, CDR2 SVGAGI (reference sequence). CDR3 length equals 14 residues. The CDR3 DNA sequence: TGTGCCAGCAGTTACTCTGGCAGGGAACAGCCCCAGCATTTT. This encodes CASSYSGREQPQHF.

The chain joins TRBV27 to TRBJ2-3; a possible D gene is TRBD2 (5 bases). Looked up from germline, CDR1 is MNHEY and CDR2 is SMNVEV (reference sequence). V lost 6 bases to trimming and J lost 3 bases, with 16 bases between them. The CDR3 is made up of 15 amino acids. The CDR3 reads CASRSGRSRTDTQYF. In DNA form, the CDR3 reads TGTGCCAGCAGAAGTGGGAGAAGTAGGACAGATACGCAGTATTTT.

The genes are TRBV6-5 and TRBJ1-1, with 7 bases that match TRBD1. CDR1 is MNHEY, CDR2 SVGAGI, per germline. CDR3 length equals 15 residues. J lost 1 base, V lost 7 bases, and 9 bases had no gene match. CDR3 bases: TGTGCCAGCAATAAACCGGGACAGACGAACACTGAAGCTTTCTTT. Translated: CASNKPGQTNTEAFF.

The chain has TRBV7-9 and TRBJ2-3; 8 bases are shared with TRBD2. V trimming: 0 bases; J trimming: 5 bases; junction bases outside the gene matches: 7. Per the germline V gene, CDR1 is SEHNR and CDR2 is FQNEAQ (reference sequence). The CDR3 extends over 16 amino acids. CDR3 residues: CASSLAQREYGDTQYF. For the CDR3, the DNA is TGTGCCAGCAGCTTAGCCCAGCGGGAGTATGGAGATACGCAGTATTTT.